This entry lists 18 T cell receptor beta chains sequenced from one sample in a study of T cells after yellow fever vaccination. TCRdb reanalysed the 5' RACE reads using MiXCR and keeps one entry per CDR3 protein. This sample has around 320,000 distinct CDR3 sequences, with roughly 10% found just once. This material consisted of CD4+ T cells sorted from PBMCs, taken 45 days after the yellow fever booster vaccination. The receptors here all came from a man aged 18 to 35 who received the YFV17D yellow fever vaccine.

There are many counts of this clonotype. The chain combines TRBV2 with TRBJ2-2, with TRBD2 matching 14 bases. The length of the CDR3 is 17 residues. With 6 bases clipped from V and 0 bases from J, the junction kept 3 bases outside the gene matches. The germline V gene has CDR1 SNHLY and CDR2 FYNNEI. The CDR3 is CASSEGLAGANTGELFF. CDR3 coding DNA: TGTGCCAGCAGCGAGGGACTAGCGGGGGCGAACACCGGGGAGCTGTTTTTT.

The rearrangement uses TRBV5-1 and TRBJ1-2; possible D gene TRBD1, 6 bases. The CDR3 length is 16 residues. Germline V gene lookup returns CDR1 SGHRS and CDR2 YFSETQ. Trimming shortened V by 4 bases and J by 0 bases, and 16 bases separated the two germline ends. The CDR3 loop reads CASSQGHPEANYGYTF. CDR3 nucleotide sequence: TGCGCCAGCAGCCAGGGACACCCCGAAGCTAACTATGGCTACACCTTC.

This chain links TRBV7-9 with TRBJ2-1, with 11 bases aligning to TRBD2. This CDR3 contains 15 residues. CDR1 and CDR2 (germline): SEHNR, FQNEAQ (reference sequence). Germline trimming cut 5 bases from V and 8 bases from J; bases unmatched to any gene: 8. CDR3 sequence reads: CASSLGLAERDEQFF. The CDR3 DNA follows: TGTGCCAGCAGCCTGGGACTAGCGGAGAGGGATGAGCAGTTCTTC.

This clonotype has only a few counts. The CDR3: CASSGQGQGETQYF. The CDR3 region has the DNA TGTGCCAGCAGCGGGCAGGGGCAAGGAGAGACCCAGTACTTC. The rearrangement links TRBV9 to TRBJ2-5; possibly TRBD1 for D (6 bases). The germline gives CDR1 SGDLS, CDR2 YYNGEE. The CDR3 is 14 residues long. V dropped 3 bases and J dropped 4 bases, with 13 bases sitting between them.

This clonotype was found a few times. J is TRBJ2-1 and V is TRBV10-3; 9 bases align to TRBD2. CDR3 size: 18 residues. Germline assignment: CDR1 ENHRY and CDR2 SYGVKD. V dropped 2 bases and J dropped 6; count of bases not matched to a gene: 14. The chain's CDR3 is CAISETLPGLAPANEQFF. The CDR3 DNA reads TGTGCCATCAGTGAGACGCTCCCGGGACTAGCTCCGGCCAATGAGCAGTTCTTC.

This sequence joins TRBV7-9 and TRBJ2-7; D gene ambiguous. The V end lost 1 base, the J end lost 7 bases, and 8 bases lay between the germline ends. Germline loops: CDR1 SEHNR, CDR2 FQNEAQ (reference sequence). The CDR3 consists of 12 residues. CDR3 in amino acids: CASSLGPGEQYF. The DNA for the CDR3 is TGTGCCAGCAGCTTAGGCCCAGGAGAGCAGTACTTC.

This clonotype has a handful of counts. As DNA, the CDR3 is TGTGCCAGCTACAGGGCGAACACCGGGGAGCTGTTTTTT. Encoded protein: CASYRANTGELFF. V gene TRBV6-5 combines with J gene TRBJ2-2; D is possibly TRBD1 (6 bases). The CDR3 extends over 13 amino acids. The V and J ends lost 8 bases and 0 bases respectively, with 7 bases between them. The germline V gene encodes CDR1 MNHEY and CDR2 SVGAGI.

The gene calls are TRBV5-1 and TRBJ2-1; no clear D. The CDR3 runs to 13 residues. Germline loops: CDR1 SGHRS, CDR2 YFSETQ. The V gene lost 4 bases and the J gene lost 9 bases, with 14 bases spanning the gap. The CDR3 region has the DNA TGCGCCAGCAGCCCGGACCCCGAGGCTGAGCAGTTCTTC. Translated, it gives CASSPDPEAEQFF.

V and J are TRBV3-1 and TRBJ2-3; 8 bases are shared with TRBD2. The germline CDR1 and CDR2 sequences are LGHDT and YNNKEL (reference sequence). The CDR3 sequence is 15 residues long. The V gene end was trimmed by 0 bases and the J gene end by 2 bases; junction bases not matched to a gene: 1. DNA of the CDR3: TGTGCCAGCAGCCAAGATGGACTAGCCACAGATACGCAGTATTTT. Residues: CASSQDGLATDTQYF.

The sample holds a few counts of this clonotype. V gene TRBV7-8 combines with J gene TRBJ2-5, with 9 bases lining up with TRBD2. This CDR3 is 15 amino acids long. Germline V gives CDR1 SGHVS, CDR2 FQNEAQ. The J segment lost 1 base and the V segment lost 3 bases, leaving 3 bases of the junction unmatched. CDR3 sequence: CASSFGGGVQETQYF. The DNA for the CDR3 is TGTGCCAGCAGCTTCGGCGGGGGGGTCCAAGAGACCCAGTACTTC.

The chain has TRBV7-2 and TRBJ1-2, with D perhaps matching TRBD1 (6 bases). The V end was cut by 4 bases, the J end by 7 bases, with 16 bases between. The length of the CDR3 is 14 residues. The germline gives CDR1 SGHTA, CDR2 FQGNSA. This chain's CDR3 is CASSSTYRVGGYTF. The DNA of the CDR3 is TGTGCCAGCAGCTCGACCTACAGGGTCGGTGGCTACACCTTC.

V gene TRBV6-2 or TRBV6-3 combines with J gene TRBJ2-7; 8 bases are shared with TRBD2. J gave up 2 bases and V 8 bases, and 11 bases lay outside the gene matches. The CDR3 runs to 15 residues. Germline lookup yields CDR1 MNHEY and CDR2 SVGEGT. This CDR3 reads CASLSGGAGPYEQYV. In DNA form, the CDR3 reads TGTGCCAGCCTCTCCGGGGGGGCCGGACCCTACGAGCAGTACGTC.

At least ten counts were recorded for this clonotype. Just one base apart from a much larger clone, this may be a read error. The chain couples TRBV3-1 to TRBJ2-5; D gene uncertain. CDR3 length: 11 residues. Germline loops: CDR1 LGHDT, CDR2 YNNKEL (reference sequence). V was pared by 5 bases and J by 7 bases, with 8 bases between. The CDR3 loop is CASSYMGTQYF. For the CDR3, the DNA is TGTGCCAGCAGCTATATGGGGACCCAGTACTTC.

This clonotype has ten or more counts. This chain joins TRBV7-2 and TRBJ1-6; D call uncertain. The V and J ends lost 4 bases and 7 bases respectively, with 5 bases between them. The germline V gene has CDR1 SGHTA and CDR2 FQGNSA. The CDR3 runs 12 residues. The CDR3 is CASSSRNSPLHF. CDR3 DNA: TGTGCCAGCAGCTCAAGAAATTCACCCCTCCACTTT.

Only a few counts were recorded for this clonotype. The gene calls are TRBV6-6 and TRBJ1-1; D unclear. The CDR3 sequence is 15 residues long. V was clipped by 7 bases and J by 0 bases, with 15 bases between them. Germline V gene data show CDR1 as MNHNY and CDR2 as SVGAGI (reference sequence). CDR3 sequence (DNA): TGTGCCAGCAAGAAGGAGTACAGAATGAACACTGAAGCTTTCTTT. It codes for CASKKEYRMNTEAFF.

This rearrangement joins TRBV20-1 to TRBJ1-1; tentatively, D is TRBD1 (5 bases). V lost 6 bases, J lost 0 bases, and 11 bases lay in between. CDR1 DFQATT and CDR2 SNEGSKA come from the germline V gene (reference sequence). The CDR3 loop spans 13 amino acids. The DNA for the CDR3 is TGCAGTGCAAGGGACGTAATGAACACTGAAGCTTTCTTT. Amino acid sequence: CSARDVMNTEAFF.

V is TRBV18 and J is TRBJ1-5, with D uncertain. V was clipped by 6 bases and J by 8 bases, with 17 bases between them. Germline CDR1 KGHSH, CDR2 LQKENI. This CDR3 region has 14 residues. The DNA for the CDR3 is TGTGCCAGCTCGCCAAATATGGCCTCAGAGCCCCAGCATTTT. Translation gives CASSPNMASEPQHF.

At least ten counts were recorded for this clonotype. The chain joins TRBV7-8 to TRBJ1-4; D gene ambiguous. This CDR3 comprises 13 residues. CDR1 and CDR2 (germline): SGHVS, FQNEAQ. The germline V and J ends were trimmed by 9 bases and 0 bases, with 8 bases remaining between them. The CDR3 spells CASREATNEKLFF. CDR3 nucleotides: TGTGCCAGTCGGGAGGCAACTAATGAAAAACTGTTTTTT.